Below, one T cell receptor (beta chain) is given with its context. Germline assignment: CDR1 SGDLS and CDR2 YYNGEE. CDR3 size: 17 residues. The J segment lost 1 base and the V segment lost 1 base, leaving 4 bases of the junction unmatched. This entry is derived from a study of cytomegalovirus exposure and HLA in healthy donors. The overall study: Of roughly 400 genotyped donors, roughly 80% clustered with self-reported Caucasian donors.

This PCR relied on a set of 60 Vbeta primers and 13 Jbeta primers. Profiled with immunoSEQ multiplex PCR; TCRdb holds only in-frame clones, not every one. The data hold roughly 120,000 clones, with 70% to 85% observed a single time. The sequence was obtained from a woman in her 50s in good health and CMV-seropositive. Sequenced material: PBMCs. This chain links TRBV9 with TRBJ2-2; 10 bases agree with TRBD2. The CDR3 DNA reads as TGTGCCAGCAGCGTAACTCGGACTAGCGGGAACACCGGGGAGCTGTTTTTT. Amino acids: CASSVTRTSGNTGELFF.